This TCR beta chain emerged from a study of shared clonotypes between healthy human individuals. Study results and caveats: Naive subsets generally had larger estimated richness than memory subsets. Clonotypes that were shared across a handful of donors made up roughly 5% of naive CD4 clonotypes. When compared with the clonotypes that were shared by all four sorted-subset donors, the non-shared clonotypes turned out to have lower generation probabilities. Rarefaction indicated that sorted-subset sequencing remained incomplete although depth was large.

CDR1 and CDR2 from the germline V gene are MNHNS and SASEGT. V lost 4 bases and J 2 bases, leaving 13 bases between the germline ends. The CDR3 runs to 15 residues. As for this clone: What it binds is unknown.

The repertoire was sequenced with immunoSEQ multiplex PCR; TCRdb's copy has only in-frame clones and lacks some. The table lists approximately 97,000 clones, 65% to 70% of them singletons. The TCR comes from a man in his thirties or forties in good health. The J gene is TRBJ2-3, the V gene TRBV6-1, with D perhaps matching TRBD2 (6 bases). The specimen was memory CD8+ T cells sorted from blood. Subset given: CD45RO+ cells pooled with CCR7-negative TemRA cells. In DNA form, the CDR3 reads TGTGCCAGCAGTGGTGGTAGCGGACACACAGATACGCAGTATTTT. It translates to CASSGGSGHTDTQYF.